One sample yielded the 22 T cell receptor beta chains listed below, sequenced in a study of graft-versus-host responses after intestinal transplantation. Assay used: immunoSEQ multiplex PCR; TCRdb lists only in-frame clones, some missing. The sample contains more than 80,000 clones, about 89% of which appear only once. Their recognized antigens are unknown. The sequenced sample was unstimulated CD4+ T cells sorted from spleen or lymph node cells, obtained before intestinal transplant. The receptors were sampled from a human donor who received an intestinal transplant.

The chain combines TRBV9 with TRBJ2-1; D unclear. This CDR3 contains 15 residues. Trimming removed 1 base from V and 2 bases from J, with 10 bases in between. Germline lookup yields CDR1 SGDLS and CDR2 YYNGEE. The CDR3 reads CASSVHSAPYNEQFF. The CDR3 region has the DNA TGTGCCAGCAGCGTACATAGTGCCCCCTACAATGAGCAGTTCTTC.

The chain has TRBV28 and TRBJ2-1; 7 nucleotides match TRBD2. The CDR3 is 14 amino acids. The trim removed 3 bases at V and 5 bases at J, leaving 4 bases unmatched. CDR1 MDHEN and CDR2 SYDVKM come from the germline V gene. The CDR3 region is CASSLAGTNNEQFF. The CDR3 coding sequence is TGTGCCAGCAGTTTGGCGGGGACTAACAATGAGCAGTTCTTC.

This clone appeared a single time. V is TRBV19 and J is TRBJ1-1, with 9 bases matching TRBD1. V gave up 6 bases and J gave up 3 bases; unmatched junction bases: 2. The CDR3 is 13 residues long. Germline CDR1 is LNHDA and CDR2 is SQIVND (reference sequence). CDR3 DNA: TGTGCCAGTAGGAGGACAGGGGACACTGAAGCTTTCTTT. The encoded protein is CASRRTGDTEAFF.

This clone appeared a single time. CDR3 coding DNA: TGTGCCAGCAGCTTAGCGGGATTCGATACGCAGTATTTT. Protein sequence: CASSLAGFDTQYF. The chain uses TRBV11-2 and TRBJ2-3; a weak D match, TRBD2 (5 bases). Germline lookup yields CDR1 SGHAT and CDR2 FQNNGV. The CDR3 length is 13 residues. V dropped 1 base and J dropped 6 bases, with 8 bases sitting between them.

The genes are TRBV5-6 and TRBJ2-3; the match to TRBD1 covers 10 bases. Per germline, CDR1 SGHDT and CDR2 YYEEEE. V lost 6 bases to trimming and J lost 5 bases; unmatched junction nucleotides: 6. This CDR3 region has 14 residues. CDR3 DNA: TGTGCCAGCACCCCGGACAGGGGGAAAGATACGCAGTATTTT. Protein product: CASTPDRGKDTQYF. Full variable domain (outside the CDR3, taken from reference TRBV5-6 and TRBJ2-3): DAGVTQSPTHLIKTRGQQVTLRCSPKSGHDTVSWYQQALGQGPQFIFQYYEEEERQRGNFPDRFSGHQFPNYSSELNVNALLLGDSALYLCASTPDRGKDTQYFGPGTRLTVL.

The chain couples TRBV19 to TRBJ1-5; 8 positions agree with TRBD1. Germline V gives CDR1 LNHDA, CDR2 SQIVND (reference sequence). There are 19 residues in the CDR3. J lost 1 base, V lost 5 bases, and 16 bases had no gene match. CDR3 residues: CASSAPSGTGALSNQPQHF. As DNA, the CDR3 is TGTGCCAGTAGTGCCCCCTCCGGGACAGGAGCTCTGAGCAATCAGCCCCAGCATTTT.

The rearrangement uses TRBV7-6 and TRBJ1-1, with 8 positions matching TRBD1. Trimming at V came to 5 bases and at J to 5 bases, leaving 10 bases not matched to a gene. Germline values: CDR1 SGHVS, CDR2 FNYEAQ. This CDR3 has 15 residues. CDR3 in DNA: TGTGCCAGCAGCCCAAGACAGGGGACGGGAACTGAAGCTTTCTTT. Encoded protein: CASSPRQGTGTEAFF.

The V and J genes are TRBV6-6 and TRBJ2-3; D not resolved. V gave up 8 bases and J gave up 2 bases, with 8 bases separating them. Germline-derived CDR1 and CDR2 are MNHNY and SVGAGI (reference sequence). The CDR3 is 12 residues long. Here the CDR3 reads CASRLDTDTQYF. The CDR3 nucleotides are TGTGCCAGCCGCTTAGACACAGATACGCAGTATTTT.

The CDR3 reads CASSEAVGGGQYF. CDR3 bases: TGCGCCAGCAGTGAGGCAGTGGGTGGAGGGCAGTATTTT. This chain uses TRBV10-1 with TRBJ2-3; tentatively, D is TRBD2 (5 bases). CDR1 and CDR2 (germline): WNHNN, SYGVQD (reference sequence). The ends were cut back, 2 bases at V and 11 bases at J, with 14 bases in the middle. CDR3 size: 13 residues.

The chain joins TRBV28 to TRBJ2-2; D unclear. CDR1 and CDR2 from the germline V gene are MDHEN and SYDVKM. V lost 7 bases and J lost 1, with 16 bases in between. The CDR3 extends over 16 amino acids. The CDR3 nucleotides are TGTGCCAGCACTCCCCCAGGCAAGTGGAACACCGGGGAGCTGTTTTTT. Translated, it gives CASTPPGKWNTGELFF.

This chain links TRBV9 with TRBJ1-6; D gene unclear. The CDR3 totals 12 residues. Germline V gives CDR1 SGDLS, CDR2 YYNGEE. V lost 3 bases to trimming and J lost 5 bases, with 3 bases between them. The CDR3 region has the DNA TGTGCCAGCAGCGCCGATAATTCACCCCTCCACTTT. This encodes CASSADNSPLHF. Complete variable domain (other parts from reference TRBV9 and TRBJ1-6): DSGVTQTPKHLITATGQRVTLRCSPRSGDLSVYWYQQSLDQGLQFLIQYYNGEERAKGNILERFSAQQFPDLHSELNLSSLELGDSALYFCASSADNSPLHFGNGTRLTVT.

The CDR3 spells CASREGQLNQPQHF. The CDR3 DNA reads TGTGCCAGCAGAGAAGGACAGCTGAATCAGCCCCAGCATTTT. The chain carries TRBV27 and TRBJ1-5; possibly TRBD1 for D (6 bases). Trimming took off 6 bases at V and 4 bases at J, with 13 bases between the two ends. The germline V gene has CDR1 MNHEY and CDR2 SMNVEV (reference sequence). The CDR3 has 14 residues.

The J gene is TRBJ2-7, the V gene TRBV5-5; maybe TRBD2 (5 bases). This CDR3 is built from 13 residues. The V and J ends lost 2 bases and 7 bases respectively, with 13 bases between them. Per germline, CDR1 SGHKS and CDR2 YYEKEE (reference sequence). CDR3 coding DNA: TGTGCCAGCAGCTTCCTTTCACAGCGGGAGCAGTACTTC. It specifies CASSFLSQREQYF.

The V and J genes are TRBV30 and TRBJ2-3, with 11 bases that match TRBD1. Germline V gives CDR1 GTSNPN, CDR2 SVGIG (reference sequence). V shed 4 bases, J shed 4 bases, and the junction held 4 bases outside the gene matches. This CDR3 has 14 amino acids. The CDR3 DNA reads as TGTGCCTGGACGGACAGGGGGCGCTCAGATACGCAGTATTTT. Amino acid sequence: CAWTDRGRSDTQYF.

The chain recombines TRBV5-4 with TRBJ1-1; D uncertain. Germline V CDR1 and CDR2: SGHNT, YYREEE (reference sequence). V lost 2 bases, J lost 4 bases, and 9 bases lay in between. CDR3 length equals 13 residues. CDR3 sequence reads: CASSFEGGTEAFF. CDR3 coding DNA: TGTGCCAGCAGCTTCGAGGGTGGCACTGAAGCTTTCTTT.

The chain has TRBV19 and TRBJ1-5, with TRBD1 identical over 8 bases. V lost 4 bases, J lost 7 bases, and 6 bases stayed unmatched. Germline V gives CDR1 LNHDA, CDR2 SQIVND (reference sequence). This CDR3 comprises 14 residues. The chain's CDR3 is CASSTDRGPQPQHF. CDR3 in DNA: TGTGCCAGTAGTACCGACAGGGGTCCACAGCCCCAGCATTTT.

This clone was detected only once. V gene TRBV6-1 combines with J gene TRBJ1-3; D remains unclear. V was cut by 0 bases and J by 0 bases, with 6 bases left in between. The CDR3 spans 15 residues. Looked up from germline, CDR1 is MNHNS and CDR2 is SASEGT. DNA of the CDR3: TGTGCCAGCAGTGAAGCGCAGTACTCTGGAAACACCATATATTTT. This sequence encodes CASSEAQYSGNTIYF.

The chain couples TRBV9 to TRBJ2-3; 9 nucleotides agree with TRBD2. There are 17 residues in the CDR3. Germline lookup yields CDR1 SGDLS and CDR2 YYNGEE. The junction had 6 bases not matched to a gene; V was cut back by 0 bases and J by 1 base. CDR3 DNA sequence: TGTGCCAGCAGCGTAGGGGGCGGGGGGGCAGGCACAGATACGCAGTATTTT. It codes for CASSVGGGGAGTDTQYF.

The rearrangement uses TRBV2 and TRBJ2-3; TRBD1 might be the D (6 bases). Germline values: CDR1 SNHLY, CDR2 FYNNEI. The length of the CDR3 is 15 residues. V was cut by 4 bases and J by 2 bases, with 13 bases left in between. CDR3 nucleotide sequence: TGTGCCAGCAGTGCGGGACATGCCTTCACAGATACGCAGTATTTT. It is translated as CASSAGHAFTDTQYF.

This chain joins TRBV2 and TRBJ2-1; 9 bases are shared with TRBD1. The ends lost 3 bases at V and 8 bases at J; junction bases unmatched: 5. CDR3 length: 14 amino acids. Germline lookup yields CDR1 SNHLY and CDR2 FYNNEI. CDR3 region: CASSDRTGVDEQFF. CDR3 sequence (DNA): TGTGCCAGCAGTGACAGGACAGGGGTGGATGAGCAGTTCTTC.

This sequence joins TRBV28 and TRBJ1-2, with 10 bases aligning to TRBD1. The junction had 14 bases not matched to a gene; V was cut back by 6 bases and J by 4 bases. The germline V gene encodes CDR1 MDHEN and CDR2 SYDVKM. The CDR3 loop spans 17 amino acids. In DNA form, the CDR3 reads TGTGCCAGCAGCCTATTCCGGGACAGGGGTTTCTTCTATGGCTACACCTTC. Translated: CASSLFRDRGFFYGYTF.

This chain links TRBV6-6 with TRBJ1-2; 9 nucleotides agree with TRBD1. CDR3 length: 12 residues. J lost 8 bases, V lost 5 bases, and 3 bases had no gene match. CDR1 is MNHNY and CDR2 is SVGAGI in the germline V gene (reference sequence). The CDR3 nucleotides are TGTGCCAGCAGTGGGACAGGGTTCGGCTACACCTTC. It encodes CASSGTGFGYTF.